This T cell receptor beta chain was captured in a study of siplizumab effects on memory and regulatory T cells. The germline CDR1 and CDR2 sequences are SGDLS and YYNGEE. V was clipped by 3 bases and J by 3 bases; unmatched bases: 11. The length of the CDR3 is 16 residues. Overall study findings and caveats: Alloreactive CD4+ clones that could be mapped were on average about 70% Treg-derived with siplizumab, against 25% to 30% in controls.

In each sample, 85,000 to 100,000 TCR templates were assayed. The assay was immunoSEQ multiplex PCR, and TCRdb's table has in-frame clones only and misses some. The profile shows 90,000 to 110,000 clones, about 90% of them singletons. For this clone: Its antigen is unknown.

The rearrangement links TRBV9 to TRBJ1-2, with 7 nucleotides matching TRBD1. This clonotype originated in a human donor in good health. Sample: Tregs sorted from blood. The CDR3 DNA reads as TGTGCCAGCAGCGCTTCCCACAGGGGTGGGGACTATGGCTACACCTTC. Translating it yields CASSASHRGGDYGYTF.